The T cell receptor (beta chain) described here comes from a study of cytomegalovirus exposure and HLA in healthy donors. V dropped 11 bases and J dropped 5; count of bases not matched to a gene: 8. Germline V lookup: CDR1 SNHLY, CDR2 FYNNEI. This CDR3 spans 12 amino acids. Here immunoSEQ multiplex PCR was the method, and the copy in TCRdb shows in-frame clones only, minus some. The sample contains some 84,000 clones, about nine tenths of which appear only once. The TCR originated in a man aged 30-40 years in good health and CMV-seronegative. The V call is TRBV2, the J call TRBJ2-5; 7 bases agree with TRBD1. Sequencing input: PBMCs. The CDR3 bases are TGTGCCGACCAGACAGGGATGGAGACCCAGTACTTC. It translates to CADQTGMETQYF.